One and the same sample provided the 18 T cell receptor beta chains below, sequenced in a study of blood T cell repertoires in COVID-19. Data came from immunoSEQ multiplex PCR; TCRdb stores just in-frame clones and leaves some out. The data hold about 65,000 clones, with approximately 75% observed a single time. The sequenced material came from peripheral blood. Receptors were obtained from an elderly man with acute or convalescent COVID-19.

There are a few counts of this clone. This chain connects TRBV10-3 to TRBJ2-3, with TRBD1 matching 10 bases. With V trimmed by 4 bases and J by 2 bases, 6 bases remained unmatched. The CDR3 covers 16 residues. Per the germline V gene, CDR1 is ENHRY and CDR2 is SYGVKD. The CDR3 protein is CAISGKDRGATDTQYF. The DNA of the CDR3 is TGTGCCATCAGTGGTAAGGACAGGGGGGCCACAGATACGCAGTATTTT.

V and J are TRBV12-5 and TRBJ1-1; TRBD1 is a possible D gene (5 bases). Germline V lookup: CDR1 LGHNT, CDR2 FRNRAP. The CDR3 spans 13 residues. V shed 11 bases and J shed 0 bases, with 13 bases lying between them. In DNA, the CDR3 is TGTGCTGCGGCAGGGTTAATGAACACTGAAGCTTTCTTT. Amino acid sequence: CAAAGLMNTEAFF. Supplemented by reference TRBV12-5 and TRBJ1-1, the full variable domain reads DARVTQTPRHKVTEMGQEVTMRCQPILGHNTVFWYRQTMMQGLELLAYFRNRAPLDDSGMPKDRFSAEMPDATLATLKIQPSEPRDSAVYFCAAAGLMNTEAFFGQGTRLTVV.

The rearrangement uses TRBV9 and TRBJ2-2; 10 positions agree with TRBD1. This CDR3 has 15 amino acids. Germline trimming cut 3 bases from V and 5 bases from J; bases unmatched to any gene: 4. Per germline, CDR1 SGDLS and CDR2 YYNGEE. CDR3 bases: TGTGCCAGCAGCGACCGGACAGGGGGGACCGGGGAGCTGTTTTTT. This translates into CASSDRTGGTGELFF.

CDR3 sequence: CASSFSADTQYF. CDR3 DNA sequence: TGTGCCAGCAGTTTTTCTGCAGATACGCAGTATTTT. The chain employs TRBV2 and TRBJ2-3; D is unresolved. The germline V gene has CDR1 SNHLY and CDR2 FYNNEI. Trimming took 5 bases from V and 4 from J, leaving 7 bases between them. The CDR3 covers 12 residues.

This clone appeared a few times. The chain has TRBV7-8 and TRBJ2-6, with D perhaps matching TRBD1 (5 bases). The germline CDR1 and CDR2 sequences are SGHVS and FQNEAQ. V was clipped by 5 bases and J by 2 bases, with 10 bases between them. This CDR3 spans 15 amino acids. The CDR3 sequence is CASSQTTAGANVLTF. CDR3 DNA: TGTGCCAGCAGCCAAACGACAGCTGGGGCCAACGTCCTGACTTTC.

This sequence joins TRBV6-1 and TRBJ2-2; possibly TRBD1 for D (5 bases). The CDR3 covers 14 residues. Trimming cost V 2 bases and J 2 bases, with 6 bases left between them. CDR1 and CDR2 (germline): MNHNS, SASEGT. The CDR3 here is CASSERGNTGELFF. CDR3 nucleotide sequence: TGTGCCAGCAGTGAAAGGGGTAACACCGGGGAGCTGTTTTTT.

The chain employs TRBV5-6 and TRBJ2-7, with 9 positions matching TRBD1. The CDR3 loop spans 15 amino acids. V shed 4 bases and J 2 bases; nucleotides not matched to a gene: 7. Germline V gene data show CDR1 as SGHDT and CDR2 as YYEEEE. For the CDR3, the DNA is TGTGCCAGCAGCCCCGGGACAGGGACAACCTACGAGCAGTACTTC. This codes for CASSPGTGTTYEQYF.

The chain uses TRBV5-5 and TRBJ2-5; 7 nucleotides line up with TRBD1. J was trimmed by 5 bases and V by 1 base; bases with no gene match: 5. Germline CDR1 reads SGHKS; CDR2 reads YYEKEE (reference sequence). The CDR3 has 14 amino acids. Here the CDR3 reads CASSLLGGRETQYF. The CDR3 region has the DNA TGTGCCAGCAGCTTGCTAGGGGGCCGCGAGACCCAGTACTTC.

The rearrangement uses TRBV6-5 and TRBJ1-4; 12 bases agree with TRBD1. Unmatched junction bases numbered 12, after V lost 3 bases and J lost 13 bases. Germline lookup yields CDR1 MNHEY and CDR2 SVGAGI. This CDR3 region has 16 residues. CDR3 DNA sequence: TGTGCCAGCAGTTATTCCGGGACAGGGGGCGAAGTTCGACTGTTTTTT. This codes for CASSYSGTGGEVRLFF.

The DNA for the CDR3 is TGTGCCACCAGTGATTCACGACAGGCAAAAGAGACCCAGTACTTC. Translated, it gives CATSDSRQAKETQYF. The chain links TRBV24-1 to TRBJ2-5, with a tentative D call TRBD1 (6 bases). Looked up from germline, CDR1 is KGHDR and CDR2 is SFDVKD. Trimming left V 2 bases short and J 3 bases short, with 12 bases between. CDR3 length: 15 residues.

The rearrangement joins TRBV6-2 or TRBV6-3 to TRBJ2-1, with 9 bases lining up with TRBD2. From germline, CDR1 is MNHEY and CDR2 SVGEGT. J was trimmed by 4 bases and V by 0 bases; bases with no gene match: 7. CDR3 size: 17 residues. CDR3 bases: TGTGCCAGCAGTTACTCTTTAGCGGGAGCAGGTTACAATGAGCAGTTCTTC. Translating gives CASSYSLAGAGYNEQFF.

Written as DNA, the CDR3 is TGCGCCAGCAACTTTACCCCTAGCTCCTATAATTCACCCCTCCACTTT. This encodes CASNFTPSSYNSPLHF. J is TRBJ1-6 and V is TRBV5-1; D gene unclear. The CDR3 has 16 amino acids. V lost 6 bases and J lost 0, with 13 bases in between. CDR1 is SGHRS and CDR2 is YFSETQ in the germline V gene.

Only a few counts were recorded for this clone. This chain connects TRBV5-4 to TRBJ2-1, with D uncertain. V was cut by 3 bases and J by 7 bases, with 8 bases left in between. The germline gives CDR1 SGHNT, CDR2 YYREEE (reference sequence). This CDR3 is built from 12 residues. The CDR3 reads CASSSTRNEQFF. The CDR3 bases are TGTGCCAGCAGCTCGACAAGGAATGAGCAGTTCTTC.

DNA of the CDR3: TGCGCCAGCACCAACGGACAGGGGGCTAATGAAAAACTGTTTTTT. Translated: CASTNGQGANEKLFF. The rearrangement uses TRBV10-1 and TRBJ1-4; 10 bases are shared with TRBD1. In germline, CDR1 is WNHNN, CDR2 SYGVQD (reference sequence). J lost 3 bases, V lost 7 bases, and 5 bases had no gene match. This CDR3 has 15 residues.

J is TRBJ2-7 and V is TRBV28; D unresolved. Trimming pared 1 base from V and 7 bases from J, leaving 8 bases between. Germline V gives CDR1 MDHEN, CDR2 SYDVKM. This CDR3 spans 12 amino acids. The CDR3 bases are TGTGCCAGCAGTTTATCACGGGTTGAGCAGTACTTC. This codes for CASSLSRVEQYF.

V usage is TRBV27 and J usage is TRBJ2-3; the D gene is possibly TRBD2 (7 bases). V was pared by 6 bases and J by 5 bases, with 18 bases between. CDR1 is MNHEY, CDR2 SMNVEV, per germline (reference sequence). CDR3 length: 15 amino acids. DNA of the CDR3: TGTGCCAGCAGGGCAGGATCAAGGGGGGGAGATACGCAGTATTTT. This translates into CASRAGSRGGDTQYF.

The chain combines TRBV10-3 with TRBJ2-1, with TRBD1 identical over 11 bases. The CDR3 is 14 residues long. The ends lost 10 bases at V and 0 bases at J; junction bases unmatched: 2. The germline V gene has CDR1 ENHRY and CDR2 SYGVKD. The CDR3 here is CATGTGGSYNEQFF. Written as DNA, the CDR3 is TGTGCCACGGGGACAGGGGGCTCCTACAATGAGCAGTTCTTC.

This chain uses TRBV7-3 with TRBJ2-1; 13 positions match TRBD2. CDR1 is SGHTA and CDR2 is FQGTGA in the germline V gene. Germline trimming cut 0 bases from V and 9 bases from J; bases unmatched to any gene: 11. CDR3 size: 18 residues. In DNA form, the CDR3 reads TGTGCCAGCAGCTTAACGCGCCGACTAGCGGGGGGCCGGGGTGAGCAGTTCTTC. Translated: CASSLTRRLAGGRGEQFF. Full variable domain (remainder filled in from reference TRBV7-3 and TRBJ2-1): GAGVSQTPSNKVTEKGKYVELRCDPISGHTALYWYRQSLGQGPEFLIYFQGTGAADDSGLPNDRFFAVRPEGSVSTLKIQRTERGDSAVYLCASSLTRRLAGGRGEQFFGPGTRLTVL.